This TCR beta chain was documented in a study of identical twins. MiXCR was run by TCRdb on the 5' RACE reads, yielding one entry per CDR3 protein. The table shows around 960,000 distinct CDR3 sequences, with 9% to 15% occurring only once. The V end lost 4 bases, the J end lost 1 base, and 11 bases lay between the germline ends. Germline CDR1 and CDR2: SGHRS and YFSETQ. The CDR3 is 14 residues long. The sample holds many counts of this clonotype. This same sample was also taken into another study, of yellow fever vaccine responses in identical twins.

The sequencing sample was made of PBMCs. The rearrangement uses TRBV5-1 and TRBJ1-1; D is ambiguous. This sequence originates from a woman under 30 in good health. The CDR3 DNA follows: TGCGCCAGCAGCCCACAGAGACAGAACACTGAAGCTTTCTTT. It is translated as CASSPQRQNTEAFF.